A selection of T cell receptor beta chains follows, all from one sample in a study of blood T cell repertoires in COVID-19. Profiling relied on immunoSEQ multiplex PCR, and the TCRdb table lists in-frame clones only, not all of them. In the table there are over 200,000 clones, about 91% of which are singletons. Sequencing was carried out using PBMCs or T cells enriched from blood (not recorded which). The receptors were sampled from a man in his late teens or twenties with acute COVID-19. Both conserved end residues are part of each CDR3. D genes are given only for firm matches. Clone size appears in some rows only: once, few, many, or a class for an expanded clone.

clone size	D gene	V gene	J gene	CDR3 protein	CDR3 DNA
NA	TRBD1	TRBV11-2	TRBJ1-2	CASRRPGTELFYTF	TGTGCCAGCAGACGCCCCGGGACAGAACTATTCTACACCTTC
NA	NA	TRBV6-5	TRBJ1-1	CASSPVGAYTEAFF	TGTGCCAGCAGCCCCGTAGGGGCGTATACTGAAGCTTTCTTT
NA	TRBD1	TRBV19	TRBJ1-1	CASSSQGAGNTEAFF	TGTGCCAGTAGTTCGCAGGGGGCAGGAAACACTGAAGCTTTCTTT
NA	TRBD2	TRBV2	TRBJ2-1	CASSERGDNEQFF	TGTGCCAGCAGTGAACGGGGGGACAATGAGCAGTTCTTC
NA	TRBD1	TRBV5-1	TRBJ2-7	CASSYGTGGYEQYF	TGCGCCAGCAGCTACGGGACAGGGGGCTACGAGCAGTACTTC
NA	NA	TRBV4-3	TRBJ1-3	CASSQDPRASGNTIYF	TGCGCCAGCAGCCAAGATCCGCGGGCTTCTGGAAACACCATATATTTT
once	NA	TRBV11-3	TRBJ2-3	CASSLNWLDSSTDTQYF	TGTGCCAGCAGCTTAAATTGGCTAGATTCCAGCACAGATACGCAGTATTTT
NA	NA	TRBV9	TRBJ1-1	CASSVTDIRGNTEAFF	TGTGCCAGCAGCGTAACAGACATCCGGGGGAACACTGAAGCTTTCTTT
NA	TRBD1	TRBV5-1	TRBJ2-7	CASRAGTGDYEQYF	TGCGCCAGCAGAGCCGGGACAGGGGACTACGAGCAGTACTTC
NA	NA	TRBV6-5	TRBJ2-1	CASSARDFSYNEQFF	TGTGCCAGCAGCGCCCGGGACTTCTCCTACAATGAGCAGTTCTTC
once	TRBD1	TRBV28	TRBJ1-2	CASSWGQNYGYTF	TGTGCCAGCAGTTGGGGACAGAACTATGGCTACACCTTC
NA	TRBD2	TRBV28	TRBJ2-7	CASSGTSGSYEQYF	TGTGCCAGCAGCGGGACTAGCGGCTCCTACGAGCAGTACTTC
NA	TRBD1	TRBV19	TRBJ2-7	CASSPGQGDEQYF	TGTGCCAGTAGCCCGGGACAGGGGGACGAGCAGTACTTC
once	NA	TRBV28	TRBJ1-6	CASSLSGVGSPLHF	TGTGCCAGCAGTTTATCAGGGGTTGGGTCACCCCTCCACTTT
few	TRBD2	TRBV7-8	TRBJ2-5	CASSFTSGSIGRETQYF	TGTGCCAGCAGCTTTACTAGCGGGAGTATAGGTCGGGAGACCCAGTACTTC
NA	TRBD2	TRBV7-2	TRBJ2-3	CASSARLAGGTDTQYF	TGTGCCAGCAGCGCGCGACTAGCGGGAGGCACAGATACGCAGTATTTT
NA	NA	TRBV7-9	TRBJ1-1	CASSRPTTGNTEAFF	TGTGCCAGCAGCCGACCTACAACAGGTAACACTGAAGCTTTCTTT
once	TRBD1	TRBV5-1	TRBJ2-7	CASSSDRGYEQYF	TGCGCCAGCAGCTCGGACAGGGGCTACGAGCAGTACTTC
NA	TRBD2	TRBV3-1/TRBV3-2	TRBJ2-3	CASSQGWELAGGGDTQYF	TGTGCCAGCAGCCAAGGCTGGGAACTAGCGGGAGGGGGAGATACGCAGTATTTT
NA	TRBD2	TRBV10-3	TRBJ2-1	CAIRREGMSNEQFF	TGTGCCATCAGAAGGGAGGGTATGAGCAATGAGCAGTTCTTC
NA	NA	TRBV3-1/TRBV3-2	TRBJ1-1	CASSPLSEGGTTEAFF	TGTGCCAGCAGCCCCTTGTCGGAAGGAGGCACCACTGAAGCTTTCTTT
many	TRBD1	TRBV7-6	TRBJ1-2	CASSGDSNYGYTF	TGTGCCAGCAGCGGGGACAGCAACTATGGCTACACCTTC
NA	NA	TRBV30	TRBJ1-2	CAWRGQGIYGYTF	TGTGCCTGGAGAGGTCAGGGAATCTATGGCTACACCTTC
NA	TRBD1	TRBV10-1	TRBJ2-5	CASSNQSRQGRYFYAGTQYF	TGCGCCAGCAGTAATCAGTCTCGACAGGGGCGTTACTTCTATGCGGGAACCCAGTACTTC
NA	TRBD1	TRBV5-4	TRBJ1-2	CASSWDGTGGYTF	TGTGCCAGCAGCTGGGACGGGACAGGGGGCTACACCTTC
NA	NA	TRBV29-1	TRBJ2-7	CSVGTSPSYEQYF	TGCAGCGTTGGGACATCTCCCTCATACGAGCAGTACTTC
NA	NA	TRBV4-1	TRBJ1-2	CASSQERSGYGYTF	TGCGCCAGCAGCCAAGAGAGAAGTGGTTATGGCTACACCTTC
many	NA	TRBV19	TRBJ1-1	CASSSGAGSDTEAFF	TGTGCCAGTAGTAGCGGGGCAGGGTCGGACACTGAAGCTTTCTTT
NA	NA	TRBV24-1	TRBJ2-7	CATSDTSRGEQYF	TGTGCCACCAGTGATACGTCCCGGGGCGAGCAGTACTTC
NA	TRBD1	TRBV24-1	TRBJ2-2	CATSGDRGRSGELFF	TGTGCCACCAGTGGGGACAGGGGAAGGTCCGGGGAGCTGTTTTTT
NA	TRBD1	TRBV29-1	TRBJ1-1	CSGHTGVGTEAFF	TGCAGCGGACATACAGGGGTTGGCACTGAAGCTTTCTTT
NA	NA	TRBV11-3	TRBJ2-2	CASSLVWQATGELFF	TGTGCCAGCAGCTTAGTATGGCAGGCCACCGGGGAGCTGTTTTTT
NA	NA	TRBV25-1	TRBJ1-1	CASSVTGQTEAFF	TGTGCCAGCAGTGTAACAGGGCAAACTGAAGCTTTCTTT
NA	TRBD1	TRBV5-1	TRBJ1-6	CASSIDRGRNSPLHF	TGCGCCAGCAGCATTGACAGGGGAAGGAATTCACCCCTCCACTTT
few	NA	TRBV30	TRBJ2-7	CAWSVSQVLREQYF	TGTGCCTGGAGTGTATCCCAGGTCCTCCGCGAGCAGTACTTC
once	NA	TRBV9	TRBJ1-5	CASSVDSSQPQHF	TGTGCCAGCAGCGTCGACAGCAGCCAGCCCCAGCATTTT
NA	TRBD1	TRBV7-9	TRBJ2-3	CASSFELGGGSTDTQYF	TGTGCCAGCAGCTTCGAATTAGGGGGCGGTAGCACAGATACGCAGTATTTT
NA	NA	TRBV7-3	TRBJ2-7	CASSEGLNTGQVVSYEQYF	TGTGCCAGCAGCGAGGGACTAAACACGGGACAGGTTGTCTCCTACGAGCAGTACTTC
NA	NA	TRBV7-4	TRBJ2-7	CASSLLYLRGSSYEQYF	TGTGCCAGCAGCTTATTATATTTGCGGGGATCCTCCTACGAGCAGTACTTC
NA	TRBD1	TRBV27	TRBJ2-2	CASSFGDRVTGELFF	TGTGCCAGCAGTTTTGGGGACAGGGTCACCGGGGAGCTGTTTTTT
few	TRBD2	TRBV4-1	TRBJ2-3	CASSQAPPGPSSGRGPDTQYF	TGCGCCAGCAGCCAAGCCCCCCCTGGCCCCTCGAGCGGGAGGGGCCCAGATACGCAGTATTTT
NA	TRBD1	TRBV2	TRBJ1-4	CASSPDRNEKLFF	TGTGCCAGCAGTCCGGACAGGAACGAAAAACTGTTTTTT
NA	NA	TRBV5-5	TRBJ2-7	CASSLDNEQYF	TGTGCCAGCAGCTTGGACAACGAGCAGTACTTC
NA	TRBD1	TRBV6-5	TRBJ2-7	CASTPGQAPIEQYF	TGTGCCAGCACTCCCGGACAGGCGCCTATCGAGCAGTACTTC
NA	NA	TRBV30	TRBJ1-1	CAWSVPGIEAFF	TGTGCCTGGAGTGTACCGGGTATTGAAGCTTTCTTT
NA	NA	TRBV7-9	TRBJ1-1	CAGRLVGTEAFF	TGTGCCGGGCGCCTCGTGGGCACTGAAGCTTTCTTT
NA	TRBD2	TRBV7-9	TRBJ2-1	CASSYWGGGNEQFF	TGTGCCAGCAGCTACTGGGGCGGGGGCAATGAGCAGTTCTTC
NA	NA	TRBV27	TRBJ1-2	CASRTADERGYGYTF	TGTGCCAGCAGGACCGCCGACGAAAGGGGGTACGGCTACACCTTC
NA	NA	TRBV28	TRBJ2-7	CASSLAGQTYEQYF	TGTGCCAGCAGTTTAGCGGGTCAAACCTACGAGCAGTACTTC
NA	NA	TRBV3-1/TRBV3-2	TRBJ1-1	CASSQGSGGIAEAFF	TGTGCCAGCAGCCAAGGAAGTGGGGGGATCGCTGAAGCTTTCTTT
NA	TRBD1	TRBV28	TRBJ1-3	CASLRQGRSGNTIYF	TGTGCCAGCCTCCGACAGGGCCGCTCTGGAAACACCATATATTTT
NA	TRBD1	TRBV19	TRBJ1-1	CASGDRANTEAFF	TGTGCCAGCGGGGACAGGGCGAACACTGAAGCTTTCTTT
NA	NA	TRBV7-9	TRBJ2-7	CASSSITQTYEQYF	TGTGCCAGCAGCTCAATAACCCAGACCTACGAGCAGTACTTC
once	TRBD1	TRBV15	TRBJ1-4	CATSRVGGGDVTNEKLFF	TGTGCCACCAGCAGAGTTGGAGGGGGCGATGTAACTAATGAAAAACTGTTTTTT
NA	NA	TRBV27	TRBJ2-3	CASSLFGTDTQYF	TGTGCCAGCAGTTTATTCGGCACAGATACGCAGTATTTT
NA	TRBD1	TRBV27	TRBJ2-7	CASSFLIRDRVYEQYF	TGTGCCAGCAGTTTCCTTATCCGGGACAGGGTCTACGAGCAGTACTTC
NA	NA	TRBV11-3	TRBJ2-3	CASRHYDQGNTDTQYF	TGTGCCAGCAGGCACTACGATCAGGGGAATACAGATACGCAGTATTTT
NA	TRBD1	TRBV6-5	TRBJ2-7	CASSPTGHLTYEQYF	TGTGCCAGCAGTCCGACAGGGCACCTTACCTACGAGCAGTACTTC
few	NA	TRBV19	TRBJ2-1	CASSIGGGNAYNEQFF	TGTGCCAGTAGTATAGGGGGCGGCAATGCCTACAATGAGCAGTTCTTC
NA	TRBD2	TRBV28	TRBJ2-7	CATASGTSKNEQYF	TGTGCCACCGCGTCCGGGACTAGCAAGAACGAGCAGTACTTC